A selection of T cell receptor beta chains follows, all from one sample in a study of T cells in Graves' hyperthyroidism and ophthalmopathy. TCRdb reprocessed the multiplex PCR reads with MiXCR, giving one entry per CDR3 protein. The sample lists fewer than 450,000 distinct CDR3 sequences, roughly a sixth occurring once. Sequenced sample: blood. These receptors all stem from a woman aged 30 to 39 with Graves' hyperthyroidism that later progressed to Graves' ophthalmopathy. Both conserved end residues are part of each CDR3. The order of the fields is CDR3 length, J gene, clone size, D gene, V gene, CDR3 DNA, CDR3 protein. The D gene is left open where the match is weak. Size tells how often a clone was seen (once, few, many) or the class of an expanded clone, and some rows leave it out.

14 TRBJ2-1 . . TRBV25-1 TGTGCCAGCAGCCAAGAGAATCCCTACAATGAGCAGTTCTTC CASSQENPYNEQFF
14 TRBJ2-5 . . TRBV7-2 TGTGCCAGCAGCAGATCAATAGAATCGGAGACCCAGTACTTC CASSRSIESETQYF
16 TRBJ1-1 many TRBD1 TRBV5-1 TGCGCCAGCAGCTTTGGGACAGGGGGGGTTCCCACTGAAGCTTTCTTT CASSFGTGGVPTEAFF
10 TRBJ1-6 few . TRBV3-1 TGTGCCAGCGGGGGTTCACCCCTCCACTTT CASGGSPLHF
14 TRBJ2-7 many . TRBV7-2 TGTGCCAGCAGCTTAGTGCCCCTGGGATCCGAGCAGTACTTC CASSLVPLGSEQYF
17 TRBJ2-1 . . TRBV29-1 TGCAGCGTTTGGAAAGCGGGTGGGTTTAGCTCCTACAATGAGCAGTTCTTC CSVWKAGGFSSYNEQFF
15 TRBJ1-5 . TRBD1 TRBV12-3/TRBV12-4 TGTGCCAGCAGTTTCACAGGGGGCAGGAATCAGCCCCAGCATTTT CASSFTGGRNQPQHF
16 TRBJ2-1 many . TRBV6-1 TGTGCCAGCAGTTTCACGGCGAAGGGCTCGTACAATGAGCAGTTCTTC CASSFTAKGSYNEQFF
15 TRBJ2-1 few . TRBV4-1 TGCGCCAGCAGCCAAGGGTGGGGGGCGGACAATGAGCAGTTCTTC CASSQGWGADNEQFF
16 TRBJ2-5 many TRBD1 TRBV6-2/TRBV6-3 TGTGCCAGCAGTCCCGGGACAGGGCCCCTCCAAGAGACCCAGTACTTC CASSPGTGPLQETQYF
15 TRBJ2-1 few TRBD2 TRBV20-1 TGCAGTGCTGCTCCGCTAGCGGGGTTAGTCGATGAGCAGTTCTTC CSAAPLAGLVDEQFF
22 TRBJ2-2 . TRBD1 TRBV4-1 TGCGCCAGCAGCCAAGTATTGGAGGCCCTTTGGGACAGGGGGCGCCCCACCGGGGAGCTGTTTTTT CASSQVLEALWDRGRPTGELFF
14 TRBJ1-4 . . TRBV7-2 TGTGCCAGCAGTAGGACCGCAACAGGCGAAAAACTGTTTTTT CASSRTATGEKLFF
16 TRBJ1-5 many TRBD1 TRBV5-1 TGCGCCAGCAGCGTGGAACCGGGACAGTTCAATCAGCCCCAGCATTTT CASSVEPGQFNQPQHF
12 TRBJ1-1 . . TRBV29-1 TGCAGCGTTGAAGGTTTAAACACTGAAGCTTTCTTT CSVEGLNTEAFF
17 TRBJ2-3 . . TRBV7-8 TGTGCCAGCAGCTCAACAGTAGTGGGTGAGAGGACAGATACGCAGTATTTT CASSSTVVGERTDTQYF
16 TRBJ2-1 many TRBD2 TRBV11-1 TGTGCCAGCAGCTTAGGCCTGGGGGAGGGGTACAATGAGCAGTTCTTC CASSLGLGEGYNEQFF
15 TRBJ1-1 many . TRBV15 TGTGCCACCAGCAGAGATCCGACAGGGAACACTGAAGCTTTCTTT CATSRDPTGNTEAFF
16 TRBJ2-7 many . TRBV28 TGTGCCAGCAGTTGGGAAGGGGTCCGGAGTCCCTACGAGCAGTACTTC CASSWEGVRSPYEQYF
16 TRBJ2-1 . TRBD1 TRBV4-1 TGCGCCAGCAGCCCAACCTCCGGGACAGGGCTTGGTGAGCAGTTCTTC CASSPTSGTGLGEQFF
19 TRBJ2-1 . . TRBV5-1 TGCGCCAGCAGCCGCCCTGGTTCCCTCTTAGGTAGCTCCTACAATGAGCAGTTCTTC CASSRPGSLLGSSYNEQFF
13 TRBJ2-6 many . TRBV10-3 TGTGCCATCAGTGATACGGACGGGAACGTCCTGACTTTC CAISDTDGNVLTF
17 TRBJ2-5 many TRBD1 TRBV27 TGTGCCAGCAGTTCGGGCGCTGGGACAGGGGGCGGAGAGACCCAGTACTTC CASSSGAGTGGGETQYF
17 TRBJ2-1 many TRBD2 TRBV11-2 TGTGCCAGCAGCTTAGTAGGGAGCCCGGGGGGCTACAATGAGCAGTTCTTC CASSLVGSPGGYNEQFF
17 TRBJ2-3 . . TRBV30 TGTGCCTGGAGTGTACGGTCGAACAGGGTAATTGCAGATACGCAGTATTTT CAWSVRSNRVIADTQYF
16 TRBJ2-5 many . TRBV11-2 TGTGCCAGCAGCACCCAGGGAACCCCAACACAAGAGACCCAGTACTTC CASSTQGTPTQETQYF
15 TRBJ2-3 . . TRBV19 TGTGCCAGTAGCCGTGGCCTTTCTACCACAGATACGCAGTATTTT CASSRGLSTTDTQYF
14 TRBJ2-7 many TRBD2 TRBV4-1 TGCGCCAGCAGCCAAACAACTAGCGGATTCGAGCAGTACTTC CASSQTTSGFEQYF
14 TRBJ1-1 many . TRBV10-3 TGTGCCATCACTCCCGCGGTTGCTGGCACTGAAGCTTTCTTT CAITPAVAGTEAFF
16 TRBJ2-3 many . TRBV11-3 TGTGCCAGCAGCTTAGGCTACGGGAATATCACAGATACGCAGTATTTT CASSLGYGNITDTQYF
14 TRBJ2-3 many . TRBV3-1 TGTGCCAGCAGCCAAGAACCCTTGGGAGATACGCAGTATTTT CASSQEPLGDTQYF
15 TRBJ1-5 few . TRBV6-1 TGTGCCAGCAGTGAATTAAGACAGTCAAATCAGCCCCAGCATTTT CASSELRQSNQPQHF
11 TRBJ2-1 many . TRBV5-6 TGTGCCTGCAGCCTCGGGACAGAGCAGTTCTTC CACSLGTEQFF
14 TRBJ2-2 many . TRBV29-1 TGCAGCGTTGACGGGGGGCAGGACACCGGGGAGCTGTTTTTT CSVDGGQDTGELFF
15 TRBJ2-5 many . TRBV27 TGTGCCAGCACCCGAAATAGCGGAACTCAAGAGACCCAGTACTTC CASTRNSGTQETQYF
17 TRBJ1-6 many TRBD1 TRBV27 TGTGCCAGCAGTTCTCTATTAGGGGACAGGGGTCAAGTGGCCCTCCACTTT CASSSLLGDRGQVALHF
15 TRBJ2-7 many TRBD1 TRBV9 TGTGCCAGCAGCCCAGCCGGGACAGCAATCTACGAGCAGTACTTC CASSPAGTAIYEQYF